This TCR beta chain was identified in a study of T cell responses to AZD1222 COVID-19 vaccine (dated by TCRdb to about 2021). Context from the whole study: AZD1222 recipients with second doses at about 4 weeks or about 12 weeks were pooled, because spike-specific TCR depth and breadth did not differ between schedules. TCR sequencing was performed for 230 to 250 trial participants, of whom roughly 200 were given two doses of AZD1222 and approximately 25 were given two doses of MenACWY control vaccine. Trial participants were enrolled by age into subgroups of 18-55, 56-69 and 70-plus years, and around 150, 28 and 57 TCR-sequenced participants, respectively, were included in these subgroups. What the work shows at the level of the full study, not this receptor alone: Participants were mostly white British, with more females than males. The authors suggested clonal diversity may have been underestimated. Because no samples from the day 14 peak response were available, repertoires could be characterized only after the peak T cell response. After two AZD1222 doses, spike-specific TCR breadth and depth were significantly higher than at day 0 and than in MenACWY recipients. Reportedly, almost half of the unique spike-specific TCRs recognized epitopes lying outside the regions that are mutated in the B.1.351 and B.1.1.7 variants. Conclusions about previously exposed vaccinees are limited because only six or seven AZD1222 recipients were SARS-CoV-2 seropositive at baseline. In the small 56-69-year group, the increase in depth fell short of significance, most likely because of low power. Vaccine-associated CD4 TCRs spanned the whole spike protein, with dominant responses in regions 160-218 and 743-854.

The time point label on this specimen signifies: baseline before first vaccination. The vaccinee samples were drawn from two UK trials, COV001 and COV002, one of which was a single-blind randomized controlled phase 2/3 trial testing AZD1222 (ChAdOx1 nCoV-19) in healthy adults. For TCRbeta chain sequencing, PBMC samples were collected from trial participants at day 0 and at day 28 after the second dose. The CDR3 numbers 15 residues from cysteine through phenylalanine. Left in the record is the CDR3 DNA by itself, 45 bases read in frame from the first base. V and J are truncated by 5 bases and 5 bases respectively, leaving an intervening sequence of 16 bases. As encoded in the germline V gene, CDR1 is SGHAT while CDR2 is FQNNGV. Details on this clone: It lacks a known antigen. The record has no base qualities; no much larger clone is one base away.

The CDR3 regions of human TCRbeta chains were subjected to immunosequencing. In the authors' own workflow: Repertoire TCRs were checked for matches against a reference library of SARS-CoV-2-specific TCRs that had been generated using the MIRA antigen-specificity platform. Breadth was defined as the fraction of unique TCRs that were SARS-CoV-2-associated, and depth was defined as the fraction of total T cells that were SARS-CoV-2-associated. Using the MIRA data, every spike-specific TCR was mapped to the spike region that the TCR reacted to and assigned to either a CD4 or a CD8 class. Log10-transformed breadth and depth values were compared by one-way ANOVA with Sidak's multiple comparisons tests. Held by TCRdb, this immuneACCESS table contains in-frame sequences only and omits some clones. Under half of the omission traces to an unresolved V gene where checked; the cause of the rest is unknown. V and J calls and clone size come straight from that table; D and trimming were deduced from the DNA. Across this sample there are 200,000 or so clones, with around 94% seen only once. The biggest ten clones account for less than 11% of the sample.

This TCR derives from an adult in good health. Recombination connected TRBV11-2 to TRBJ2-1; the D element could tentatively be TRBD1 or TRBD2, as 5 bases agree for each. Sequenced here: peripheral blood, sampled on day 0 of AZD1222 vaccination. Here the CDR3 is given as CASSRRDRRDNEQFF. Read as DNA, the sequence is TGTGCCAGCAGCAGAAGGGACCGAAGAGACAATGAGCAGTTCTTC.